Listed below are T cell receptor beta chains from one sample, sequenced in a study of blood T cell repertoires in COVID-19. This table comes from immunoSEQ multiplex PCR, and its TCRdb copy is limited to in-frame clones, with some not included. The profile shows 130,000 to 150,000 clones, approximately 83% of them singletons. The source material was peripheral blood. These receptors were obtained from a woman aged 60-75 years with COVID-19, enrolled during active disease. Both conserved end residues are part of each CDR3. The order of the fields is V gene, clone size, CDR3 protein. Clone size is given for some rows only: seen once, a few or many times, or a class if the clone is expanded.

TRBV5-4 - CASGLPGDSYEQYF
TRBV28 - CASSLAGGLTDTQYF
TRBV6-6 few CASSLRLAGGSTGELFF
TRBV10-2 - CASSGRGSTDTQYF
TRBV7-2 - CASSFGQSYGYTF
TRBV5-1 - CASSSGRAGSSYNEQFF
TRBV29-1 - CSVEKGTGSGTGELFF
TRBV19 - CASSINRESYGYTF
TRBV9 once CASSVATENYGYTF
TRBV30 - CAWVDFGTPSYEQYF
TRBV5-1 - CASSLGAPSYEQYF
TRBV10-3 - CAITQTSGAPIPYNEQFF
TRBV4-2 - CASSQGGGGTRADTQYF
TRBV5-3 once CARSIGQVTSAGYTF
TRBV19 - CASSRQGDYGYTF
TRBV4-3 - CASSQGTTGGFNEQFF
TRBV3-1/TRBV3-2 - CASSQSATSWDTQYF
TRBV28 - CASSLSQGWEKLFF
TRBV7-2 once CASSHRRLAGGRETQYF
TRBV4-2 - CASSQTTGVGEQYF
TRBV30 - CALVLNTEAFF
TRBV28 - CASSPGGVLKNIQYF
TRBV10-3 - CAISESSGRRTGELFF
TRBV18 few CASSVGQGDTEAFF
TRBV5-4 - CASSTGTSGAPGTDTQYF
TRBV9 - CASSKPGGNEKLFF
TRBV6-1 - CASSDLGGASSYEQYF
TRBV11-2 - CASSPRTGPDTQYF
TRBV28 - CASSSGQGRRGYTF
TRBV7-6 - CASSFRADRDAYTGELFF
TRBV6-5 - CASSYSWASGANVLTF
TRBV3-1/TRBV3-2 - CASSQDAAGSGEQYF
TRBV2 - CASSLTVLTSPNYGYTF
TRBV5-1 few CASSAAGGNPEAFF
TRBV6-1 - CASSEVPINRGQGGFSGANVLTF
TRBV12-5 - CASVRQGIGEAFF
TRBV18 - CASSPRDTVGDSPLHF
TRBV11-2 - CASSLDPAGGRGYTF
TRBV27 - CASSPQDRVYGYTF
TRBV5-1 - CASSSRDRVDTEAFF
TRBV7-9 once CASSFGFGDTQYF
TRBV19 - CASSPQADRADQPQHF
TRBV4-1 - CASSDRARYNEQFF
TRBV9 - CASSAGQTLSRGANVLTF
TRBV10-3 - CAISGADRWMTEAFF
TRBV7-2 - CASSKQPATNEKLFF
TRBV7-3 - CASSFFRGLTGELFF
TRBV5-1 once CASSSLQGSYEQYF
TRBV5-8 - CASSLKRGAWETQYF
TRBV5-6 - CASSSLLSGNTIYF
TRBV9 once CASSSGTGLHTEAFF
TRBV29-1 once CSVVWAGLSYEQYF
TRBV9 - CASSVDPHRAGTEAFF
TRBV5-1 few CASSLGDRDHSPLHF